This section outlines one T cell receptor beta chain sequence together with its context. The data originate from a study of blood T cell repertoires in COVID-19. On the study more broadly: Both acute and convalescent COVID-19 samples were obtained from the United States, Italy and Spain. Nucleic acid was either cDNA or gDNA, and it came from T cells, B-cell-depleted T cells, or PBMCs.

Methods used by the authors: Reference gene primer amplification yielded estimated nucleated cell counts. Measured with immunoSEQ multiplex PCR; TCRdb has only the in-frame clones, and not every one. V and J calls and clone size follow that table, whereas D and trimming were derived from the DNA. Seen here are 70,000 to 85,000 clones, around 93% observed once, and the top ten hold approximately 4.8%. CDR1 and CDR2 (germline): SGHTA, FQGNSA. The CDR3 loop spans 15 amino acids. V shed 8 bases, J shed 5 bases, and the junction held 13 bases outside the gene matches. This chain connects TRBV7-2 to TRBJ1-1; 8 positions agree with TRBD1. The sequencing sample was made of peripheral blood. This clonotype was obtained from a woman aged 55-70 years with active COVID-19. This chain's CDR3 is CASGTYNRGGTEAFF. CDR3 bases: TGTGCCAGCGGAACCTATAACAGGGGGGGAACTGAAGCTTTCTTT.